This TCR beta chain comes out of a study of T cell changes during pregnancy in multiple sclerosis. TCRdb's table, derived via immunoSEQ multiplex PCR, lists solely in-frame clones and lacks some. The table has some 11,000 clones, 75% to 90% seen once. Germline V gene sequence: CDR1 ENHRY, CDR2 SYGVKD. Deletions cut 3 bases from V and 2 bases from J, with 13 bases between. The CDR3 consists of 15 residues. This specimen was CD8+ T cells from peripheral blood mononuclear cells, taken in the first trimester of pregnancy. This clonotype originated in a female donor in good health, enrolled as a control in a pregnancy study. The chain is built from TRBV10-3 and TRBJ1-2, with no clear D. The CDR3 spells CAISESEGLNYGYTF. The DNA of the CDR3 is TGTGCCATCAGTGAATCAGAGGGCCTCAACTATGGCTACACCTTC.